These 10 T cell receptor beta chains were all obtained from the same sample, sequenced in a study of shared clonotypes between healthy human individuals. Some clones are missing from TCRdb's copy, which holds only in-frame ones; the method was immunoSEQ multiplex PCR. The table records approximately 1.1 million clones, around 82% of them present only once. Sequenced input: memory CD4+ T cells from PBMCs. Subset reported: CD45RA-negative fraction. The receptors derive from a man aged 18-30 years in good health. Some clones in this sample may be carry-over from other donors' samples.

This chain connects TRBV4-1 to TRBJ2-1; no reliable D call. V was cut by 4 bases and J by 3 bases, with 22 bases left in between. CDR1 and CDR2 from the germline V gene are MGHRA and YSYEKL. The CDR3 length is 18 residues. CDR3 residues: CASSRLATKGTYYNEQFF. In nucleotides, the CDR3 is TGCGCCAGCAGCCGCTTGGCAACGAAGGGAACTTACTACAATGAGCAGTTCTTC.

On this clone: Other DNA sequences in this sample translate to the same CDR3. The chain employs TRBV11-2 and TRBJ2-7; D may correspond to TRBD1 or TRBD2 (5 bases each). The CDR3 runs 16 residues. Germline V gene sequence: CDR1 SGHAT, CDR2 FQNNGV. Trimming removed 1 base from V and 1 base from J, with 14 bases in between. CDR3 in amino acids: CASSLGRGTGSYEQYF. As DNA, the CDR3 is TGTGCCAGCAGCTTAGGTCGAGGGACGGGATCCTACGAGCAGTACTTC.

This chain uses TRBV6-5 with TRBJ1-2; D remains unclear. The CDR3 sequence is 14 residues long. Deletions cut 0 bases from V and 7 bases from J, with 12 bases between. Germline CDR1 MNHEY, CDR2 SVGAGI. CDR3 loop: CASSYSAGRGGYTF. The DNA for the CDR3 is TGTGCCAGCAGTTACTCGGCGGGTCGAGGTGGCTACACCTTC.

This chain connects TRBV7-7 to TRBJ2-5, with D uncertain. The CDR3 contains 13 residues. Germline V gene lookup returns CDR1 SSHAT and CDR2 FNYEAQ (reference sequence). Trimming cost V 2 bases and J 2 bases, with 6 bases left between them. The CDR3 loop is CASSLLRQETQYF. In DNA form, the CDR3 reads TGTGCCAGCAGCTTACTTCGACAAGAGACCCAGTACTTC.

This clone was counted only a few times. The chain combines TRBV11-2 with TRBJ1-3, with D unresolved. Germline CDR1 SGHAT, CDR2 FQNNGV. The CDR3 is 14 amino acids. Trimming pared 1 base from V and 0 bases from J, leaving 4 bases between. CDR3 loop: CASSLGFSGNTIYF. The CDR3 DNA sequence: TGTGCCAGCAGCTTAGGGTTCTCTGGAAACACCATATATTTT.

This clone has just a few counts. The CDR3 DNA reads as TGCGCCAGCAGCATTGGACTAGCGGGAAGATCCTACAATGAGCAGTTCTTC. Translation: CASSIGLAGRSYNEQFF. The chain employs TRBV5-1 and TRBJ2-1, with 12 bases fitting TRBD2. Germline assignment: CDR1 SGHRS and CDR2 YFSETQ. CDR3 size: 17 residues. J lost 1 base, V lost 4 bases, and 6 bases had no gene match.

In its sample, this clone was seen a few times. J is TRBJ1-1 and V is TRBV30, with TRBD1 matching over 7 bases. V was clipped by 5 bases and J by 1 base; unmatched bases: 10. The CDR3 sequence is 15 residues long. The V gene's germline CDR1 is GTSNPN and CDR2 SVGIG (reference sequence). For the CDR3, the DNA is TGTGCCTGGGGGGTGAAGACAGGGACGAACACTGAAGCTTTCTTT. Translated: CAWGVKTGTNTEAFF.

The gene calls are TRBV11-2 and TRBJ1-4; D gene unclear. Germline CDR1 reads SGHAT; CDR2 reads FQNNGV. Deletions cut 3 bases from V and 5 bases from J, with 10 bases between. This CDR3 has 14 residues. This CDR3 reads CASSFNRANEKLFF. The CDR3 DNA follows: TGTGCCAGCAGCTTCAACAGAGCGAATGAAAAACTGTTTTTT.

The J gene is TRBJ1-1, the V gene TRBV5-1; a weak D match, TRBD1 (5 bases). V gave up 6 bases and J gave up 1 base, with 13 bases separating them. The germline V gene encodes CDR1 SGHRS and CDR2 YFSETQ. The CDR3 sequence is 14 residues long. The CDR3 is CASTRDGWNTEAFF. The CDR3 nucleotides are TGCGCCAGCACCCGGGACGGTTGGAACACTGAAGCTTTCTTT.

This clone was observed at least ten times. This rearrangement joins TRBV5-6 to TRBJ1-2; D perhaps matches TRBD1 (5 bases). The CDR3 contains 13 residues. The germline V gene has CDR1 SGHDT and CDR2 YYEEEE. The V end lost 6 bases, the J end lost 0 bases, and 9 bases lay between the germline ends. CDR3 coding DNA: TGTGCCAGCACCCTGGGGGCTAACTATGGCTACACCTTC. It specifies CASTLGANYGYTF.